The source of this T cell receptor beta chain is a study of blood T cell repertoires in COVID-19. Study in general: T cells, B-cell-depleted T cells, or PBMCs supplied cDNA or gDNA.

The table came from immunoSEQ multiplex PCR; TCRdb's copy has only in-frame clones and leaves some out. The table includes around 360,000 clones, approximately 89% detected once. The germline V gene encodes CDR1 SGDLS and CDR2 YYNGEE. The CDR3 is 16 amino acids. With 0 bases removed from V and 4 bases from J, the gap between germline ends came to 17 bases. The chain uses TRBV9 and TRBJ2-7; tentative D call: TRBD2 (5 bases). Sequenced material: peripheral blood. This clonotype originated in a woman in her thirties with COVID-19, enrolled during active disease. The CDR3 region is CASSVGETPNPYEQYF. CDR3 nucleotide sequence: TGTGCCAGCAGCGTAGGGGAGACACCCAACCCATACGAGCAGTACTTC.